This T cell receptor (beta chain) derives from a study of T-cell reconstitution after alpha-beta-depleted transplantation in children. The germline V and J ends were trimmed by 3 bases and 4 bases, with 15 bases remaining between them. The germline V gene has CDR1 LGHNA and CDR2 YSLEER. The CDR3 is 16 residues long. Preparation of the TCRbeta library used unique molecular identifiers. A single record per CDR3 protein comes from TCRdb applying MiXCR to the PCR reads. The sample consists of 350,000 to 500,000 distinct CDR3 sequences, around two fifths of them appearing once. The chain links TRBV4-3 to TRBJ1-4, with unresolved D. The receptor's source is a girl aged 2 to 10 with aplastic anemia, due to receive a stem cell transplant. Sequencing was performed on PBMCs, taken before TCRalphabeta/CD19-depleted stem cell transplant. CDR3 DNA sequence: TGCGCCAGCAGCCACCCCCTACCGGTTGTTAATGAAAAACTGTTTTTT. Translated: CASSHPLPVVNEKLFF.